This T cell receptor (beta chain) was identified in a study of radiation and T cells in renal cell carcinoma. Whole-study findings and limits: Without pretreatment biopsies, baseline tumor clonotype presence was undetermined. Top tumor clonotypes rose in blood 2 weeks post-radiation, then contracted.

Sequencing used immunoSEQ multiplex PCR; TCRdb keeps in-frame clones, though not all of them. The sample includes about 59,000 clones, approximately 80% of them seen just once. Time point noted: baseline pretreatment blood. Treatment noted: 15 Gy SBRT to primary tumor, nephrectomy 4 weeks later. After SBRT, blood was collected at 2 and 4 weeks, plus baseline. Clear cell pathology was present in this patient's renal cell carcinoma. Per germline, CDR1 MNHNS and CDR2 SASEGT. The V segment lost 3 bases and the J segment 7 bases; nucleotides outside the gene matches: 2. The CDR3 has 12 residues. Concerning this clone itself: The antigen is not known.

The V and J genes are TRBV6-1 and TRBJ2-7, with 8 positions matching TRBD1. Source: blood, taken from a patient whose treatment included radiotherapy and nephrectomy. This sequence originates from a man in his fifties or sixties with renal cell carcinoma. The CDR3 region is CASSDRGLEQYF. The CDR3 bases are TGTGCCAGCAGTGACAGGGGGCTTGAGCAGTACTTC.